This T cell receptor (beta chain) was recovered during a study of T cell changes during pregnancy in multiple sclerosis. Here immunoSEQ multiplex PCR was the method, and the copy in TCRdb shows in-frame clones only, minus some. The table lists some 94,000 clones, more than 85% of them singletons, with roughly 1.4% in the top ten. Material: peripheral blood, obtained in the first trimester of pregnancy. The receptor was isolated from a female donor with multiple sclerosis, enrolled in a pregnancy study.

CDR3 in DNA: TGTGCCAGCAGCGCCCCGGTCGGGTACACCGGGGAGCTGTTTTTT. This translates into CASSAPVGYTGELFF. This sequence joins TRBV9 and TRBJ2-2; no clear D. V shed 3 bases and J shed 3 bases, with 12 bases lying between them. CDR1 and CDR2 from the germline V gene are SGDLS and YYNGEE. The CDR3 has 15 residues.